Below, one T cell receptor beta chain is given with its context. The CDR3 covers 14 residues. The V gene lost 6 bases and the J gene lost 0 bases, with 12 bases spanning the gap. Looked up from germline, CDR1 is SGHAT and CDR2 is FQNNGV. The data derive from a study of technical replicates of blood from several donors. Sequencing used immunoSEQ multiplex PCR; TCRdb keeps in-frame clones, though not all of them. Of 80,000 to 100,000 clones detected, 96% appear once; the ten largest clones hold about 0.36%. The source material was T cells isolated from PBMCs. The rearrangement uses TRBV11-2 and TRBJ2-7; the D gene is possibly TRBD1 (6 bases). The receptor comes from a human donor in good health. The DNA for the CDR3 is TGTGCCAGCAGTATAGGGGGTCCCTCCTACGAGCAGTACTTC. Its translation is CASSIGGPSYEQYF. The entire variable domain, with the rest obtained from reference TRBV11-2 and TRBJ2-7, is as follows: EAGVAQSPRYKIIEKRQSVAFWCNPISGHATLYWYQQILGQGPKLLIQFQNNGVVDDSQLPKDRFSAERLKGVDSTLKIQPAKLEDSAVYLCASSIGGPSYEQYFGPGTRLTVT.